This TCR beta chain emerged from a study of post-analysis software for immune sequencing data. The study, taken as a whole, reports: Higher frequency in patients than in controls was seen for about 5 TRBV segments, with TRBV5-6, TRBV5-1 and TRBV20-1 among them.

Germline CDR1 and CDR2: KGHSH and LQKENI. V gave up 2 bases and J gave up 6 bases; unmatched junction bases: 4. The CDR3 spans 14 residues. Unique molecular identifiers tagged the TCR beta cDNA libraries. TCRdb re-derived calls from the PCR reads in MiXCR, one entry per CDR3 protein. This sample has about 680,000 distinct CDR3 sequences, with 55% to 60% found just once. As regards this clonotype: Its target is not known.

This rearrangement joins TRBV18 to TRBJ2-1; TRBD2 matches 7 bases. Sequenced material: blood. The source is a girl aged 2-10 years with multiple sclerosis. CDR3: CASSPSPGGNEQFF. CDR3 bases: TGTGCCAGCTCACCATCCCCGGGGGGCAATGAGCAGTTCTTC. The full variable domain, completed using reference TRBV18 and TRBJ2-1, is NAGVMQNPRHLVRRRGQEARLRCSPMKGHSHVYWYRQLPEEGLKFMVYLQKENIIDESGMPKERFSAEFPKEGPSILRIQQVVRGDSAAYFCASSPSPGGNEQFFGPGTRLTVL.